This entry lists 3 T cell receptor beta chains sequenced from one sample in a study of blood T cell repertoires in COVID-19. Profiling relied on immunoSEQ multiplex PCR, and the TCRdb table lists in-frame clones only, not all of them. The sample gives about 110,000 clones, approximately 70% of which show up once; 1.8% is in the top ten. Sequenced material: peripheral blood. The source is a woman in her thirties or forties with acute or convalescent COVID-19.

The rearrangement joins TRBV7-3 to TRBJ2-1; perhaps TRBD1 as D (6 bases). The germline V gene encodes CDR1 SGHTA and CDR2 FQGTGA. The V end was cut by 4 bases, the J end by 1 base, with 8 bases between. The length of the CDR3 is 14 residues. The CDR3 reads CASSSTGSYNEQFF. The DNA of the CDR3 is TGTGCCAGCAGCTCTACAGGGTCCTACAATGAGCAGTTCTTC.

The rearrangement links TRBV5-1 to TRBJ2-3; 7 nucleotides match TRBD1. The CDR3 runs 14 residues. V was clipped by 0 bases and J by 5 bases; unmatched bases: 3. The germline CDR1 and CDR2 sequences are SGHRS and YFSETQ. In nucleotides, the CDR3 is TGCGCCAGCAGCTTGGGGGGACAGAGAGATACGCAGTATTTT. It codes for CASSLGGQRDTQYF.

This chain links TRBV2 with TRBJ2-2, with D possibly matching TRBD2 (6 bases). CDR3 length equals 12 residues. The V gene lost 7 bases and the J gene lost 4 bases, with 7 bases spanning the gap. Germline CDR1 and CDR2: SNHLY and FYNNEI. CDR3 loop: CASKEGTGELFF. CDR3 in DNA: TGTGCCAGCAAGGAGGGCACCGGGGAGCTGTTTTTT.